These 28 T cell receptor beta chains share one sample of origin, sequenced in a study of blood T cell repertoires in COVID-19 (dated by TCRdb to the early 2020s). Libraries were prepared through the immunoSEQ multiplex PCR assay. TCRdb re-hosts the immuneACCESS table, in-frame sequences only. Its copies lack some clones; in the studies checked, an unresolved V gene accounts for under half of them, and the cause for the rest is not known. This sample comprises about 250,000 clones, around nine tenths of them detected only once. Of the sample, around 1.6% is held by the ten largest clones. Input material: PBMCs or T cells enriched from blood (not recorded which). The receptors here all came from a woman between 50 and 59 years old who had recovered from COVID-19.

This rearrangement joins TRBV19 to TRBJ1-3; D gene ambiguous. The germline V and J ends were trimmed by 10 bases and 4 bases, with 14 bases remaining between them. Germline CDR1 reads LNHDA; CDR2 reads SQIVND (reference sequence). CDR3 length: 13 residues. The CDR3 DNA is TGTGCCACCCGACTGCTCGGAGGAAACACCATATATTTT. Translating gives CATRLLGGNTIYF.

The chain uses TRBV4-1 and TRBJ1-5; D perhaps matches TRBD1 (5 bases). The CDR3 extends over 16 amino acids. V lost 0 bases and J lost 2, with 11 bases in between. Germline lookup yields CDR1 MGHRA and CDR2 YSYEKL. The CDR3 protein is CASSQERSQGNQPQHF. In DNA, the CDR3 is TGCGCCAGCAGCCAAGAAAGATCACAGGGCAATCAGCCCCAGCATTTT.

This rearrangement joins TRBV6-5 to TRBJ1-2; D gene unclear. V was clipped by 6 bases and J by 2 bases, with 13 bases between them. The CDR3 consists of 14 residues. Germline V gene sequence: CDR1 MNHEY, CDR2 SVGAGI. CDR3: CASSPRLPNYGYTF. CDR3 DNA: TGTGCCAGCAGCCCAAGACTCCCCAACTATGGCTACACCTTC.

The chain joins TRBV11-3 to TRBJ2-1, with D hard to call. V lost 1 base to trimming and J lost 5 bases, with 6 bases between them. The CDR3 consists of 13 residues. The V gene's germline CDR1 is SGHNT and CDR2 YENEEA. The CDR3 DNA reads as TGTGCCAGCAGCTTAGGGGCAAACAATGAGCAGTTCTTC. It specifies CASSLGANNEQFF.

The chain employs TRBV6-6 and TRBJ2-2; D is possibly TRBD2 (5 bases). Germline assignment: CDR1 MNHNY and CDR2 SVGAGI (reference sequence). This CDR3 region has 16 residues. The V end was cut by 2 bases, the J end by 5 bases, with 15 bases between. Here the CDR3 reads CASSYGVEGRTGELFF. Written as DNA, the CDR3 is TGTGCCAGCAGTTACGGTGTAGAGGGTAGGACCGGGGAGCTGTTTTTT.

The rearrangement links TRBV5-1 to TRBJ1-1, with 7 bases fitting TRBD1. Germline CDR1 and CDR2: SGHRS and YFSETQ. The CDR3 runs 15 residues. Trimming at V came to 4 bases and at J to 1 base, leaving 7 bases not matched to a gene. The CDR3 coding sequence is TGCGCCAGCAGCCCCGGACAGGTGGGGAACACTGAAGCTTTCTTT. Translating gives CASSPGQVGNTEAFF.

The rearrangement links TRBV11-3 to TRBJ2-1; the match to TRBD1 covers 10 bases. CDR1 SGHNT and CDR2 YENEEA come from the germline V gene. Trimming cost V 5 bases and J 8 bases; bases outside gene matches: 9. The CDR3 extends over 15 amino acids. For the CDR3, the DNA is TGTGCCAGCAGCGCCCGGACAGGGGGTCTCGATGAGCAGTTCTTC. Translated, it gives CASSARTGGLDEQFF.

The rearrangement uses TRBV5-1 and TRBJ2-7; D possibly corresponds to TRBD2 (6 bases). V was pared by 3 bases and J by 0 bases, with 13 bases between. The CDR3 is made up of 15 amino acids. Germline values: CDR1 SGHRS, CDR2 YFSETQ. For the CDR3, the DNA is TGCGCCAGCAGCTGGGGACTCCCAAGCTCCTACGAGCAGTACTTC. Encoded protein: CASSWGLPSSYEQYF. Full variable domain (missing parts from reference TRBV5-1 and TRBJ2-7): KAGVTQTPRYLIKTRGQQVTLSCSPISGHRSVSWYQQTPGQGLQFLFEYFSETQRNKGNFPGRFSGRQFSNSRSEMNVSTLELGDSALYLCASSWGLPSSYEQYFGPGTRLTVT.

The chain uses TRBV24-1 and TRBJ2-5; D uncertain. V was cut by 6 bases and J by 5 bases, with 12 bases left in between. The CDR3 spans 13 residues. Germline V gene data show CDR1 as KGHDR and CDR2 as SFDVKD. The CDR3 region has the DNA TGTGCCACCAGTCCAAGGTTCGGGGAGACCCAGTACTTC. Translation gives CATSPRFGETQYF.

The table lists this clone with a count of one. The chain recombines TRBV4-1 with TRBJ1-2; 8 bases agree with TRBD1. The CDR3 has 13 residues. The germline gives CDR1 MGHRA, CDR2 YSYEKL. Unmatched junction bases numbered 0, after V lost 3 bases and J lost 3 bases. As DNA, the CDR3 is TGCGCCAGCAGCCAGGACAGGGACTATGGCTACACCTTC. This encodes CASSQDRDYGYTF.

The CDR3, as DNA: TGCGCCAGCAGCCGACCGGGAGTAGGTGGAGAGACCCAGTACTTC. Protein product: CASSRPGVGGETQYF. The V and J genes are TRBV5-1 and TRBJ2-5; tentatively, D is TRBD2 (6 bases). CDR3 length equals 15 residues. Per the germline V gene, CDR1 is SGHRS and CDR2 is YFSETQ. The V gene lost 4 bases and the J gene lost 4 bases, with 17 bases spanning the gap.

The chain is built from TRBV28 and TRBJ1-2, with D perhaps TRBD1 (6 bases). Trimming left V 6 bases short and J 3 bases short, with 17 bases between. CDR1 and CDR2 from the germline V gene are MDHEN and SYDVKM. The CDR3 sequence is 15 residues long. In nucleotides, the CDR3 is TGTGCCAGCAGCAGGGGCCCCCACGCGTACTATGGCTACACCTTC. It encodes CASSRGPHAYYGYTF.

The V gene is TRBV27, the J gene TRBJ1-6; D may be TRBD1 (5 bases). V was shortened by 6 bases and J by 3 bases, with 6 bases between the two germline ends. Germline lookup yields CDR1 MNHEY and CDR2 SMNVEV (reference sequence). CDR3 length: 13 amino acids. The CDR3 spells CASSRDYNSPLHF. The CDR3, as DNA: TGTGCCAGCAGCAGGGACTATAATTCACCCCTCCACTTT.

The chain joins TRBV19 to TRBJ1-5; tentatively, D is TRBD1 (6 bases). CDR1 and CDR2 (germline): LNHDA, SQIVND (reference sequence). Deletions cut 6 bases from V and 0 bases from J, with 12 bases between. This CDR3 region has 15 residues. As DNA, the CDR3 is TGTGCCAGTAGATACAGGGATCTTAGCAATCAGCCCCAGCATTTT. It encodes CASRYRDLSNQPQHF. Complete variable domain (other parts from reference TRBV19 and TRBJ1-5): DGGITQSPKYLFRKEGQNVTLSCEQNLNHDAMYWYRQDPGQGLRLIYYSQIVNDFQKGDIAEGYSVSREKKESFPLTVTSAQKNPTAFYLCASRYRDLSNQPQHFGDGTRLSIL.

This clone was counted a single time. The V and J genes are TRBV3-1 (or the pseudogene TRBV3-2) and TRBJ2-3, with D maybe TRBD1 (6 bases). The germline CDR1 and CDR2 sequences are LGHDT and YNNKEL (reference sequence). This CDR3 has 14 amino acids. V lost 3 bases and J 8 bases, leaving 15 bases between the germline ends. The CDR3 region is CASSHQISRGTQYF. The CDR3 bases are TGTGCCAGCAGCCACCAAATTTCCAGGGGTACGCAGTATTTT.

This clone appeared once. The rearrangement uses TRBV4-2 and TRBJ2-3; TRBD2 might be the D (6 bases). Germline CDR1 LGHNA, CDR2 YNFKEQ. The CDR3 consists of 15 residues. Trimming pared 1 base from V and 5 bases from J, leaving 13 bases between. This chain's CDR3 is CASSQGGGSGDTQYF. The DNA for the CDR3 is TGTGCCAGCAGCCAAGGAGGTGGTAGCGGAGATACGCAGTATTTT.

About this clone: Other DNA sequences within the sample encode an identical CDR3. The chain recombines TRBV5-1 with TRBJ1-2; the match to TRBD1 covers 10 bases. The CDR3 length is 13 residues. V gave up 4 bases and J gave up 7 bases; unmatched junction bases: 4. Germline-derived CDR1 and CDR2 are SGHRS and YFSETQ. The CDR3 DNA follows: TGCGCCAGCAGCGCGGGACAGGGGATTGGCTACACCTTC. Its protein is CASSAGQGIGYTF.

With regard to this clone: An end of the junction does not agree with germline; a read error may underlie this. The genes are TRBV30 and TRBJ1-2; D is perhaps TRBD1 (6 bases). The CDR3 is 12 amino acids. The germline V gene has CDR1 GTSNPN and CDR2 SVGIG (reference sequence). CDR3 sequence (DNA): TGTGCCTGGAGTTTCGACAGGCACCAGCTTGCCTTC. It yields the protein CAWSFDRHQLAF.

The V and J genes are TRBV28 and TRBJ2-1, with D unclear. Trimming cost V 1 base and J 6 bases, with 4 bases left between them. CDR1 is MDHEN, CDR2 SYDVKM, per germline. The CDR3 is 12 amino acids. This chain's CDR3 is CASSLSGNEQFF. DNA for the CDR3: TGTGCCAGCAGTTTATCAGGCAATGAGCAGTTCTTC. Looking up the rest from reference TRBV28 and TRBJ2-1 gives the full variable domain: DVKVTQSSRYLVKRTGEKVFLECVQDMDHENMFWYRQDPGLGLRLIYFSYDVKMKEKGDIPEGYSVSREKKERFSLILESASTNQTSMYLCASSLSGNEQFFGPGTRLTVL.

The chain links TRBV5-5 to TRBJ1-3, with D perhaps matching TRBD1 (6 bases). Trimming shortened V by 3 bases and J by 1 base, and 8 bases separated the two germline ends. Looked up from germline, CDR1 is SGHKS and CDR2 is YYEKEE (reference sequence). The CDR3 contains 14 residues. The CDR3 spells CASSWDTSGNTIYF. Written as DNA, the CDR3 is TGTGCCAGCAGCTGGGACACTTCTGGAAACACCATATATTTT.

The rearrangement uses TRBV6-5 and TRBJ2-7; a weak D match, TRBD1 (6 bases). This CDR3 spans 14 amino acids. Germline V CDR1 and CDR2: MNHEY, SVGAGI. V was cut by 5 bases and J by 1 base, with 12 bases left in between. CDR3 coding DNA: TGTGCCAGCAGTACCAACCAGGGGTCCTACGAGCAGTACTTC. This gives the protein CASSTNQGSYEQYF.

The chain recombines TRBV18 with TRBJ2-3; 12 nucleotides line up with TRBD2. The CDR3 totals 16 residues. V shed 4 bases, J shed 2 bases, and the junction held 4 bases outside the gene matches. Germline CDR1 and CDR2: KGHSH and LQKENI. CDR3 sequence: CASSLLAGGLTDTQYF. As DNA, the CDR3 is TGTGCCAGCTCACTACTAGCGGGAGGACTCACAGATACGCAGTATTTT.

This chain uses TRBV2 with TRBJ1-1; possible D gene TRBD1, 6 bases. CDR3 length: 13 residues. Between the trimmed V and J ends, which lost 8 bases and 0 bases, there was a span of 10 bases. CDR1 is SNHLY and CDR2 is FYNNEI in the germline V gene. The chain's CDR3 is CASRQEMNTEAFF. Here the CDR3 DNA reads TGTGCCAGCCGACAGGAAATGAACACTGAAGCTTTCTTT.

V and J are TRBV19 and TRBJ2-7; weak D call: TRBD2 (5 bases). Trimming took off 3 bases at V and 3 bases at J, with 15 bases between the two ends. CDR1 and CDR2 from the germline V gene are LNHDA and SQIVND (reference sequence). There are 15 residues in the CDR3. The CDR3 DNA sequence: TGTGCCAGTAGTATCGAGAGGGAGAGCAGCTACGAGCAGTACTTC. It is translated as CASSIERESSYEQYF.

The chain has TRBV6-6 and TRBJ2-7; D possibly corresponds to TRBD1 (6 bases). From germline, CDR1 is MNHNY and CDR2 SVGAGI (reference sequence). There are 16 residues in the CDR3. Between the trimmed V and J ends, which lost 4 bases and 2 bases, there was a span of 18 bases. The CDR3 is CASSFPVDRPAYEQYF. Written as DNA, the CDR3 is TGTGCCAGCAGTTTTCCCGTAGACAGGCCTGCCTACGAGCAGTACTTC.

This clone was picked up a small number of times. This chain links TRBV7-3 with TRBJ1-2; 7 bases match TRBD1. With 6 bases clipped from V and 2 bases from J, the junction kept 18 bases outside the gene matches. Germline V gene lookup returns CDR1 SGHTA and CDR2 FQGTGA. This CDR3 comprises 18 residues. CDR3 in DNA: TGTGCCAGCAGTGGCCCACCGGGGACAGCACGGACCAACTATGGCTACACCTTC. It translates to CASSGPPGTARTNYGYTF.

The gene calls are TRBV19 and TRBJ2-5, with 8 bases matching TRBD2. The CDR3 extends over 18 amino acids. The trim removed 6 bases at V and 2 bases at J, leaving 17 bases unmatched. Germline loops: CDR1 LNHDA, CDR2 SQIVND (reference sequence). This CDR3 reads CASSPRGAGAYSQETQYF. DNA for the CDR3: TGTGCCAGTAGCCCGCGGGGGGCAGGGGCGTATTCACAAGAGACCCAGTACTTC.

This chain joins TRBV7-9 and TRBJ1-4; 9 bases agree with TRBD1. This CDR3 contains 14 residues. Germline V gene data show CDR1 as SEHNR and CDR2 as FQNEAQ (reference sequence). J was trimmed by 12 bases and V by 5 bases; bases with no gene match: 10. The CDR3 nucleotides are TGTGCCAGCAGCCCGGGACAGGGCCCGACAGAACTGTTTTTT. Protein sequence: CASSPGQGPTELFF.